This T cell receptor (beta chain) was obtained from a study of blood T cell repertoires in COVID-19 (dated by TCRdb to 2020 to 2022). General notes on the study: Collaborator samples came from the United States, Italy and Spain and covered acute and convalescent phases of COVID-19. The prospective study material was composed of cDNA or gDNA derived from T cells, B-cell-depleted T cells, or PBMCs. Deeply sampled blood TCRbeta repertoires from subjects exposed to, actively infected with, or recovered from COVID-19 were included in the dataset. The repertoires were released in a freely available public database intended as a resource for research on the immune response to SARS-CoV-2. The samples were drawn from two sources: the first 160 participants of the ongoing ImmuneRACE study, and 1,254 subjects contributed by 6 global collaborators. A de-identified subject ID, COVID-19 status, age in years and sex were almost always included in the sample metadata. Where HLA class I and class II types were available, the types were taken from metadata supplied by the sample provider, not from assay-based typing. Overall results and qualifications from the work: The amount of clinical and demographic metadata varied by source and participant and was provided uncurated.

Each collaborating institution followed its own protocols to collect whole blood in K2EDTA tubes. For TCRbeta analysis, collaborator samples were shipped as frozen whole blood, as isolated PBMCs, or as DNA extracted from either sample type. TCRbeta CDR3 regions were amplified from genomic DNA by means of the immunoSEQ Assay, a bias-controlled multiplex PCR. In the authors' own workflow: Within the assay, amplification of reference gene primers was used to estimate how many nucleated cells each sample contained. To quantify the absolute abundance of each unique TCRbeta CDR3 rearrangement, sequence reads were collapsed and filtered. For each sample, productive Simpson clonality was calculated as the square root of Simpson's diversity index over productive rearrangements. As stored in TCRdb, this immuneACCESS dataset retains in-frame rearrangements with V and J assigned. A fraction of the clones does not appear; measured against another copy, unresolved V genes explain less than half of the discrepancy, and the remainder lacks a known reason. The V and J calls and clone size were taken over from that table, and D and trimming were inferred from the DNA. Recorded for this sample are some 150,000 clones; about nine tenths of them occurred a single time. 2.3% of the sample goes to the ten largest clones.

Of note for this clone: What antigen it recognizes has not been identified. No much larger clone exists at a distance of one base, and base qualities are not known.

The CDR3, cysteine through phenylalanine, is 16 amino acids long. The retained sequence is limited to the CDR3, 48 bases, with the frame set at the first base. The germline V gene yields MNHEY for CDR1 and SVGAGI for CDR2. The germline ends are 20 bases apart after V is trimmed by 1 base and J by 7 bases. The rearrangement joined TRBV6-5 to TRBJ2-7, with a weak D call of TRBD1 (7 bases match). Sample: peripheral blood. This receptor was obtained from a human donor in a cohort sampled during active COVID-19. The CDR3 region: CASSYWGGTAKREQYF. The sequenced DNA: TGTGCCAGCAGTTACTGGGGCGGGACAGCGAAAAGGGAGCAGTACTTC.